Each of the 14 T cell receptor beta chains below was sequenced from the same sample in a study of Ad26.COV2.S vaccination and SARS-CoV-2 variants. TCRdb's table, derived via immunoSEQ multiplex PCR, lists solely in-frame clones and lacks some. The table lists about 480,000 clones, roughly 85% of them singletons, with 9.5% to 15% in the top ten. Documented treatment: over 15 received Ad26.COV2.S at low or high dose, single or two shots; 5 received placebo; per-sample allocation not given. Sampling occurred on day 63 after the first vaccine or placebo injection. This specimen consisted of peripheral blood, obtained in a trial of Ad26.COV2.S vaccine versus placebo. These receptors originate from a person aged 18-60 years who received the Ad26.COV2.S COVID-19 vaccine or a placebo.

The rearrangement uses TRBV14 and TRBJ2-5, with D maybe TRBD2 (5 bases). The CDR3 spans 13 residues. V was cut by 3 bases and J by 4 bases, with 9 bases left in between. The germline V gene has CDR1 SGHDN and CDR2 FVKESK. The DNA for the CDR3 is TGTGCCAGCAGCCAGAGGGTTGTAGAGACCCAGTACTTC. Protein product: CASSQRVVETQYF. The full variable domain, its missing parts supplied by reference TRBV14 and TRBJ2-5, is EAGVTQFPSHSVIEKGQTVTLRCDPISGHDNLYWYRRVMGKEIKFLLHFVKESKQDESGMPNNRFLAERTGGTYSTLKVQPAELEDSGVYFCASSQRVVETQYFGPGTRLLVL.

The chain uses TRBV9 and TRBJ1-6; D possibly corresponds to TRBD1 (5 bases). Germline V CDR1 and CDR2: SGDLS, YYNGEE. Trimming took 3 bases from V and 7 from J, leaving 8 bases between them. This CDR3 has 13 amino acids. The CDR3 region has the DNA TGTGCCAGCAGCGCGGGGGAAAATTCACCCCTCCACTTT. Translated: CASSAGENSPLHF.

This clone has a single count. The chain employs TRBV19 and TRBJ1-1, with D possibly being TRBD1 (6 bases). This CDR3 spans 14 amino acids. V lost 7 bases to trimming and J lost 0 bases, with 12 bases between them. Germline V lookup: CDR1 LNHDA, CDR2 SQIVND (reference sequence). The CDR3 loop is CASMRGGLNTEAFF. Here the CDR3 DNA reads TGTGCCAGTATGAGGGGGGGCCTGAACACTGAAGCTTTCTTT. The variable domain in full, completed from reference TRBV19 and TRBJ1-1, reads DGGITQSPKYLFRKEGQNVTLSCEQNLNHDAMYWYRQDPGQGLRLIYYSQIVNDFQKGDIAEGYSVSREKKESFPLTVTSAQKNPTAFYLCASMRGGLNTEAFFGQGTRLTVV.

The chain has TRBV7-7 and TRBJ2-5; 11 bases map to TRBD2. V was pared by 3 bases and J by 10 bases, with 10 bases of the junction left unmatched. The CDR3 has 15 residues. The germline V gene encodes CDR1 SSHAT and CDR2 FNYEAQ (reference sequence). CDR3 amino acids: CASSFGLAGTVDQYF. CDR3 in DNA: TGTGCCAGCAGCTTCGGACTAGCGGGTACGGTCGACCAGTACTTC.

The V gene is TRBV6-5, the J gene TRBJ2-2; D not resolved. V was trimmed by 7 bases and J by 5 bases, leaving 8 bases between them. The CDR3 length is 12 residues. CDR1 and CDR2 from the germline V gene are MNHEY and SVGAGI. The CDR3 sequence is CASIGVTGELFF. CDR3 DNA: TGTGCCAGCATAGGAGTAACCGGGGAGCTGTTTTTT.

The CDR3 loop is CASSLGNTNVLTF. CDR3 nucleotide sequence: TGTGCCAGCAGTTTGGGGAATACCAACGTCCTGACTTTC. The chain combines TRBV28 with TRBJ2-6; no definite D call. The V gene lost 3 bases and the J gene lost 8 bases, with 8 bases spanning the gap. This CDR3 has 13 amino acids. Germline values: CDR1 MDHEN, CDR2 SYDVKM.

Details on this clone: This specimen includes other DNA sequences encoding the same CDR3. The J gene is TRBJ2-5, the V gene TRBV18; 7 nucleotides match TRBD2. This CDR3 is built from 13 residues. Germline loops: CDR1 KGHSH, CDR2 LQKENI. The ends lost 3 bases at V and 5 bases at J; junction bases unmatched: 3. CDR3 sequence reads: CASSPRGGETQYF. The CDR3 DNA reads TGTGCCAGCTCACCGAGGGGAGGGGAGACCCAGTACTTC.

This chain joins TRBV19 and TRBJ2-7; TRBD2 matches 11 bases. Germline lookup yields CDR1 LNHDA and CDR2 SQIVND (reference sequence). This CDR3 is 14 amino acids long. After removal of 8 bases from V and 6 bases from J, the junction contained 9 bases not matched to a gene. Written as DNA, the CDR3 is TGTGCCAGTGGTGAACTAGCGGGAGTTGGCGAGCAGTACTTC. Encoded protein: CASGELAGVGEQYF.

This clone was observed once. J is TRBJ1-1 and V is TRBV27; D is uncertain. The CDR3 runs to 13 residues. With 0 bases removed from V and 4 bases from J, the gap between germline ends came to 6 bases. Germline assignment: CDR1 MNHEY and CDR2 SMNVEV (reference sequence). CDR3 in DNA: TGTGCCAGCAGTTTATCGAGGAGCACTGAAGCTTTCTTT. Its protein product is CASSLSRSTEAFF.

CDR3 in amino acids: CASSLRSGDTQYF. The DNA of the CDR3 is TGTGCCAGCAGCTTAAGGTCCGGCGATACGCAGTATTTT. This chain connects TRBV11-1 to TRBJ2-3, with D uncertain. The V gene's germline CDR1 is SGHAT and CDR2 FQDESV (reference sequence). Trimming removed 2 bases from V and 6 bases from J, with 9 bases in between. The CDR3 totals 13 residues. Together with reference TRBV11-1 and TRBJ2-3, the CDR3 gives the full variable domain: EAEVAQSPRYKITEKSQAVAFWCDPISGHATLYWYRQILGQGPELLVQFQDESVVDDSQLPKDRFSAERLKGVDSTLKIQPAELGDSAMYLCASSLRSGDTQYFGPGTRLTVL.

As concerns this clone: The junction departs from germline at one end; a sequencing error may be responsible. V gene TRBV28 combines with J gene TRBJ2-7; D is perhaps TRBD1 (6 bases). Germline values: CDR1 MDHEN, CDR2 SYDVKM. The CDR3 loop spans 13 amino acids. CDR3 DNA sequence: TGTGCCAGCAGTCGAACAGGGTTCCCCGAGAAGTACTTC. It is translated as CASSRTGFPEKYF.

CDR3 amino acids: CASSKGQITGELFF. The CDR3 DNA reads as TGTGCCAGCAGTAAGGGACAGATCACCGGGGAGCTGTTTTTT. The J gene is TRBJ2-2, the V gene TRBV6-2 or TRBV6-3; 7 nucleotides line up with TRBD1. CDR3 length: 14 amino acids. The ends lost 5 bases at V and 4 bases at J; junction bases unmatched: 4. Germline-derived CDR1 and CDR2 are MNHEY and SVGEGT.

The rearrangement uses TRBV27 and TRBJ1-4; D ambiguous. The germline V and J ends were trimmed by 8 bases and 6 bases, with 16 bases remaining between them. Germline V gene data show CDR1 as MNHEY and CDR2 as SMNVEV (reference sequence). The CDR3 sequence is 14 residues long. The CDR3 loop reads CASGIGDTHEKLFF. CDR3 nucleotides: TGTGCCAGCGGAATCGGCGATACGCATGAAAAACTGTTTTTT.

Points on this clone: The same CDR3 can be traced to other DNA sequences in this sample. V is TRBV18 and J is TRBJ2-5; 8 bases agree with TRBD1. This CDR3 comprises 14 residues. The V and J ends lost 3 bases and 1 base, in that order; junction bases with no gene match: 1. Per germline, CDR1 KGHSH and CDR2 LQKENI. DNA for the CDR3: TGTGCCAGCTCACCGACAGGGGCCCAAGAGACCCAGTACTTC. Translating it yields CASSPTGAQETQYF. The variable domain in full, completed from reference TRBV18 and TRBJ2-5, reads NAGVMQNPRHLVRRRGQEARLRCSPMKGHSHVYWYRQLPEEGLKFMVYLQKENIIDESGMPKERFSAEFPKEGPSILRIQQVVRGDSAAYFCASSPTGAQETQYFGPGTRLLVL.